This TCR beta chain appears in the sequencing data of a study of blood T cell repertoires in COVID-19. Overall study: Acute and convalescent COVID-19 specimens originated in the United States, Italy and Spain.

Method: immunoSEQ multiplex PCR; TCRdb's copy keeps in-frame clones and lacks some. Among 490,000 or so clones listed, roughly nine tenths were seen once. This CDR3 spans 14 amino acids. The germline V gene has CDR1 LGHNA and CDR2 YNFKEQ. V was pared by 2 bases and J by 3 bases, with 8 bases between. This chain connects TRBV4-2 to TRBJ1-3; D remains unclear. The sequence was collected from a woman aged 55 to 70 who had recovered from COVID-19. The sample was PBMCs or T cells enriched from blood (not recorded which). The CDR3 protein is CASSQSLSGNTIYF. Here the CDR3 DNA reads TGTGCCAGCAGCCAATCCCTAAGTGGAAACACCATATATTTT.